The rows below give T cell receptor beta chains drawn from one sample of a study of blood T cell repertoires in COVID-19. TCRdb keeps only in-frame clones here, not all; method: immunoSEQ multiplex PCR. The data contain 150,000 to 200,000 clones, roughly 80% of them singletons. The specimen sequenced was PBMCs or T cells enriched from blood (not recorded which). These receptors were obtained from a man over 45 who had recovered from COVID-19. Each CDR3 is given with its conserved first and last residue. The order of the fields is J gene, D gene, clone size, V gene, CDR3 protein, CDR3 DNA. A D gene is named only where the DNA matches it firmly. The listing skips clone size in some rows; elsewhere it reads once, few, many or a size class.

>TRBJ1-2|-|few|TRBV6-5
CASQAAGDGGYTF
TGTGCCAGCCAGGCGGCGGGGGACGGTGGCTACACCTTC
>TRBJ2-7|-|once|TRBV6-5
CASSPSSARGEQYF
TGTGCCAGCAGTCCGTCTAGCGCCCGGGGCGAGCAGTACTTC
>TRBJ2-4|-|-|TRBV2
CASSETMGQNIQYF
TGTGCCAGCAGTGAAACCATGGGCCAAAACATTCAGTACTTC
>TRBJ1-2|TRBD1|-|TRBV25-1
CASSEGQGRGGYTF
TGTGCCAGCAGTGAGGGACAGGGGAGAGGAGGCTACACCTTC
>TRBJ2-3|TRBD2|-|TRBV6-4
CASSEASGANVGQYF
TGTGCCAGCAGTGAGGCTAGCGGGGCCAACGTTGGGCAGTATTTT
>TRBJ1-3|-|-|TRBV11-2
CASSSLGGERIRNTIYF
TGTGCCAGCAGCTCCCTTGGGGGGGAGAGAATTAGAAACACCATATATTTT
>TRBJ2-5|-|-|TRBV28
CASSLSPQLAQYF
TGTGCCAGCAGTTTATCCCCACAATTGGCCCAGTACTTC
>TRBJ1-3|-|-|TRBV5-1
CASGAGDSGNTIYF
TGCGCCAGCGGCGCAGGGGACTCTGGAAACACCATATATTTT
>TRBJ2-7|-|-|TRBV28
CASRRGQGGYEQYF
TGTGCCAGCAGGCGTGGGCAGGGGGGCTACGAGCAGTACTTC
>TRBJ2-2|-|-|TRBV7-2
CASSLSAAELGELFF
TGTGCCAGCAGCCTATCGGCAGCGGAACTCGGGGAGCTGTTTTTT
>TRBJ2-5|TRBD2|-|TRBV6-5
CASTSGDGTQYF
TGTGCCAGCACTAGCGGGGATGGGACCCAGTACTTC
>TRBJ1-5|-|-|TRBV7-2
CASSSVSNQPQHF
TGTGCCAGCAGCTCTGTTAGCAATCAGCCCCAGCATTTT
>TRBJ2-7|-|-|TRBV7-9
CASSPQDHEQYF
TGTGCCAGCAGCCCGCAGGATCACGAGCAGTACTTC
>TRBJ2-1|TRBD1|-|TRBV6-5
CASSGWDSRQFF
TGTGCCAGCAGCGGGTGGGACAGTCGTCAGTTCTTC
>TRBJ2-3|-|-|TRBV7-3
CASSPNPGSTSTDTQYF
TGTGCCAGCAGCCCAAACCCAGGGTCCACTAGCACAGATACGCAGTATTTT
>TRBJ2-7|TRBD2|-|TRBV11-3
CASQTSGSFCLPYEQYF
TGTGCCAGCCAAACTAGCGGGAGCTTCTGCTTGCCCTACGAGCAGTACTTC
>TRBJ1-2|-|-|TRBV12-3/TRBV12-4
CASSPRTNYGYTF
TGTGCCAGCAGTCCGCGGACTAACTATGGCTACACCTTC
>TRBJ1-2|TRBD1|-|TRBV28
CASTDRAYGYTF
TGTGCCAGCACCGACAGGGCCTATGGCTACACCTTC
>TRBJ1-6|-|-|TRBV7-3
CASSREFNSPLHF
TGTGCCAGCAGCCGGGAGTTTAATTCACCCCTCCACTTT
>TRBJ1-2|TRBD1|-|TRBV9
CASSLGTGGGYTF
TGTGCCAGCAGCCTCGGGACAGGGGGTGGCTACACCTTC
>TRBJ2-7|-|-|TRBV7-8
CASSLAAGKLYEQYF
TGTGCCAGCAGCTTGGCCGCGGGAAAGCTCTACGAGCAGTACTTC
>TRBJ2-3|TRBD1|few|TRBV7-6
CASSFDRGIGTDTQYF
TGTGCCAGCAGCTTCGACAGGGGGATAGGCACAGATACGCAGTATTTT
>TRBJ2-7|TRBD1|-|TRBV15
CATSAGTGVEQYF
TGTGCCACCAGCGCGGGGACAGGGGTTGAGCAGTACTTC
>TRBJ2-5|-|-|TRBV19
CASSIDHQETQYF
TGTGCCAGTAGTATAGACCATCAAGAGACCCAGTACTTC
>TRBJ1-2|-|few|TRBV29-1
CSAGRGDTNYGYTF
TGCAGCGCTGGGAGGGGGGACACTAACTATGGCTACACCTTC
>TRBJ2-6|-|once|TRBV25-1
CASSGVHRGSGANVLTF
TGTGCCAGCAGTGGGGTGCACCGGGGCTCTGGGGCCAACGTCCTGACTTTC
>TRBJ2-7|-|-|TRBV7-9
CASSRTRDTQWF
TGTGCCAGCAGCCGAACTAGGGACACCCAATGGTTC
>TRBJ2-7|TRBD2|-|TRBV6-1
CASSEPLFTSGSSYEQYF
TGTGCCAGCAGTGAACCCCTCTTTACTAGCGGGAGTTCCTACGAGCAGTACTTC
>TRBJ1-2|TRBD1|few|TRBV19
CATPALGGTGGARNGYTF
TGTGCCACCCCGGCCCTCGGTGGGACAGGGGGCGCGAGGAATGGCTACACCTTC
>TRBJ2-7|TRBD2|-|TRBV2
CASSEVGLAASYEQYF
TGTGCCAGCAGTGAAGTGGGACTAGCGGCCTCCTACGAGCAGTACTTC
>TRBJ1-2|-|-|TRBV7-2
CASSLGRWRGRAEGYTF
TGTGCCAGCAGCTTAGGCCGCTGGCGGGGGCGCGCGGAAGGCTACACCTTC
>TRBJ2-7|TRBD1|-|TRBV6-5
CASRSDRGSYEQYF
TGTGCCAGCAGGTCGGACAGGGGCTCCTACGAGCAGTACTTC
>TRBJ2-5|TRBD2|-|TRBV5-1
CASSPLAGGPSETQYF
TGCGCCAGCAGCCCCCTAGCGGGGGGGCCCTCAGAGACCCAGTACTTC
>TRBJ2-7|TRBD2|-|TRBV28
CASRTSGNSYEQYF
TGTGCCAGCAGGACTAGCGGGAACTCCTACGAGCAGTACTTC
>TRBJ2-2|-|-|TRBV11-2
CASSTLGAGELFF
TGTGCCAGCAGCACTTTGGGAGCCGGGGAGCTGTTTTTT